This is a list of T cell receptor beta chains from one sample in a study of patients and donors after allogeneic stem cell transplantation. TCRdb re-called the RT-PCR reads with MiXCR, one entry per CDR3 protein. Among hundreds of thousands of distinct CDR3 sequences listed, roughly 17% were seen once. Sequences were obtained from blood, either unsorted or a sorted T cell fraction (not recorded which). Receptors were obtained from a human donor who was either an allogeneic HSCT recipient or a stem cell or donor lymphocyte infusion donor (not recorded which). It is not recorded whose cells these are; they may come from a transplant donor. Each CDR3 is given without its conserved first and last residue. Only part of the rows carry a size: once, few, many, or a class if the clone is expanded.

>few|TRBV5-5
ASSLPLSYEQY
>few|TRBV7-3
ASSLMGGRNTGELF
>few|TRBV11-1
ASSSPGTGLYGYT
>few|TRBV7-3
ASSLMRARGDTQY
>few|TRBV28
ASINLRGSYEQY
>many|TRBV9
ASSVGLESRSINTGELF
>many|TRBV5-1
ASSSGGSPYNEQF
>few|TRBV10-3
AISAGQGTGELF
>few|TRBV27
ASSLSWGPYGYT
>many|TRBV5-1
ASSLALKNTEAF
>NA|TRBV5-5
ASSPVGGYTTNEKLF
>few|TRBV2
ATVGDRLNTEAF
>NA|TRBV10-3
AISDSLVSEKLF
>NA|TRBV5-1
ASGVLAESTDTQY
>few|TRBV6-5
ASSYSGQEAYGYT
>NA|TRBV29-1
SVKAGGFKNTEAF
>NA|TRBV20-1
SAKDRLNYGYT
>many|TRBV4-2
ASSQEGWNNSPLH
>NA|TRBV10-3
AISARLAEQF
>few|TRBV6-5
ASSYPTGWNTEAF
>NA|TRBV9
ASSPSQGAYEQY
>few|TRBV3-1
ASSPLAGGPYDEQF
>few|TRBV20-1
SARAGTSNTDTQY
>NA|TRBV7-6
ASSSIKDRASSTDTQY
>NA|TRBV2
ASSYRTGGEQY
>few|TRBV5-1
ASSFQAGAPSDTQY
>many|TRBV3-1
ASSQAGGYT
>NA|TRBV25-1
ASSDLYGYT
>few|TRBV2
ASAQNPPDRGAQY
>NA|TRBV25-1
ASSEFGGAQHREQY
>once|TRBV4-1
ASTPRQAVYGYT
>NA|TRBV6-2/TRBV6-3
ASSYSDRESTDTQY
>many|TRBV12-3/TRBV12-4
ASCLRVDTGELF
>NA|TRBV7-7
ASSAYGTSGYNGQF
>NA|TRBV30
AWSLGLAGDYEQY
>NA|TRBV5-6
ASSSGTNQETQY
>few|TRBV18
ASSPPRSLNTEAF
>NA|TRBV20-1
SAAVVLADSYNEQF
>few|TRBV6-1
ASSWGASTDTQY
>few|TRBV5-5
ASSLRLAGARGETQY
>many|TRBV6-5
ASSYGQVMSNQPQH
>many|TRBV9
ASSSGDSLIEQY
>few|TRBV11-2
ASSLLTSGGVRTDTQY
>NA|TRBV5-1
ASGSGSDTQY
>few|TRBV2
ASSIPIVSYEQY
>many|TRBV6-2/TRBV6-3
ASSYQGDTGELF
>few|TRBV20-1
SARQVNTGELF
>NA|TRBV30
AWRDRDAYEQY
>few|TRBV6-2/TRBV6-3
ASAGNTIY
>few|TRBV12-3/TRBV12-4
ASSGTFTQY
>few|TRBV4-1
ASSQDWTGLVPGNTIY
>NA|TRBV6-1
ASILHSLGGIHNEQF
>few|TRBV2
ASSSDSGPLH
>NA|TRBV20-1
SAARTLGGNSPLH
>NA|TRBV24-1
ATGLAGGNEQF